The source of this T cell receptor (beta chain) is a study of T cell clonotyping in hematopoietic cell transplantation. The data were produced by immunoSEQ multiplex PCR, yet TCRdb's version contains in-frame clones alone and is incomplete. The data contain approximately 4,100 clones, over 90% of them singletons. Study-level findings and limits: After transplant, recipient diversity fell while pathologically expanded clonotypes grew through day 180.

With respect to this clone: Its antigen is not identified.

V shed 6 bases and J shed 0 bases, with 11 bases lying between them. CDR1 SNHLY and CDR2 FYNNEI come from the germline V gene. The CDR3 is 14 amino acids. This chain connects TRBV2 to TRBJ1-2; D perhaps matches TRBD1 (6 bases). The TCR originated in a male patient aged 45-59 years who had an allogeneic stem cell transplant from a related donor, so the T cells may come from the graft donor. Some clones in this sample may be carry-over from other donors' samples. Sequencing was performed on PBMCs, taken 30 days after allogeneic stem cell transplant. CDR3 protein: CASRADRSNYGYTF. CDR3 sequence (DNA): TGTGCCAGCAGGGCCGACAGGTCTAACTATGGCTACACCTTC. Using reference TRBV2 and TRBJ1-2 for the parts outside the CDR3, the full variable domain is EPEVTQTPSHQVTQMGQEVILRCVPISNHLYFYWYRQILGQKVEFLVSFYNNEISEKSEIFDDQFSVERPDGSNFTLKIRSTKLEDSAMYFCASRADRSNYGYTFGSGTRLTVV.